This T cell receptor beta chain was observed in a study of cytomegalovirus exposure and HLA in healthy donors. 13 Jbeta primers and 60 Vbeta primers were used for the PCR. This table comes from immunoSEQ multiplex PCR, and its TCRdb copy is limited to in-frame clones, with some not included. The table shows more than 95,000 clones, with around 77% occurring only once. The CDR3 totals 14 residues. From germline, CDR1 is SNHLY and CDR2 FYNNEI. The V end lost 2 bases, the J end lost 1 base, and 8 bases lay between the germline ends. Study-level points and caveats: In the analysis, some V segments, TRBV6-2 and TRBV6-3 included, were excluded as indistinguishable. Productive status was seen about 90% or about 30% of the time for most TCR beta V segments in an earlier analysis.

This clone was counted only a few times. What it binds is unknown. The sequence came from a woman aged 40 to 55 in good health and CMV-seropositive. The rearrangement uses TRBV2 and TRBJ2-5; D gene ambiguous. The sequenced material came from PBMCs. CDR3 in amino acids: CASSELTVQETQYF. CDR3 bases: TGTGCCAGCAGTGAACTTACAGTCCAAGAGACCCAGTACTTC.